The clone carrying this T cell receptor beta chain was counted only a few times. TCRdb's copy holds only in-frame clones and misses some; the assay was immunoSEQ multiplex PCR. The sample yields a few hundred thousand clones, about 90% seen once. Allocation to cohorts depended on clinical history reported by the participants. V lost 6 bases and J lost 5; bases outside the gene matches: 6. Germline V lookup: CDR1 LNHDA, CDR2 SQIVND (reference sequence). This CDR3 is built from 14 residues. This sample stems from a study of blood T cell repertoires in COVID-19. The TCR comes from a woman in her 30s who had recovered from COVID-19. The chain joins TRBV19 to TRBJ2-5, with 10 bases identical to TRBD1. Specimen: PBMCs or T cells enriched from blood (not recorded which). The CDR3 coding sequence is TGTGCCAGTAGACTTCGGACAGGGGGGGAGACCCAGTACTTC. The encoded protein is CASRLRTGGETQYF.